Following are 16 T cell receptor beta chains from one sample sequenced in a study of shared clonotypes between healthy human individuals (dated by TCRdb to 2020 to 2021). The library was obtained by the immunoSEQ multiplex PCR assay. This is the immuneACCESS table as TCRdb keeps it, with only in-frame sequences that have V and J called. A part of the clones is gone; compared with another copy, unresolved V genes explain less than half, and the rest is unexplained. The sample table shows under 600,000 clones, and almost 80% are seen once. Together, the top ten hold around 12% of the sample. The sample comprised PBMCs. The receptors shown here come from a middle-aged woman in good health. Some clones in this sample may be carry-over from other donors' samples.

V is TRBV28 and J is TRBJ2-2; 7 bases line up with TRBD1. Germline loops: CDR1 MDHEN, CDR2 SYDVKM. The CDR3 covers 13 residues. After removal of 9 bases from V and 1 base from J, the junction contained 2 bases not matched to a gene. The CDR3 nucleotides read TGTGCCAGTAGGGACAGGAACACCGGGGAGCTGTTTTTT. This codes for CASRDRNTGELFF.

The rearrangement links TRBV10-3 to TRBJ2-5, with unresolved D. The germline gives CDR1 ENHRY, CDR2 SYGVKD. The V end was cut by 4 bases, the J end by 5 bases, with 14 bases between. The CDR3 totals 14 residues. In nucleotides, the CDR3 is TGTGCCATCAGTGCTCGTGGACCGGCGGAGACCCAGTACTTC. It encodes CAISARGPAETQYF.

This sequence joins TRBV7-9 and TRBJ2-1, with D perhaps given as TRBD1 or TRBD2 (5 bases each). Trimming took off 1 base at V and 6 bases at J, with 7 bases between the two ends. CDR3 length: 13 amino acids. Germline lookup yields CDR1 SEHNR and CDR2 FQNEAQ (reference sequence). CDR3 DNA: TGTGCCAGCAGCTTAGGGGGGACCAATGAGCAGTTCTTC. It specifies CASSLGGTNEQFF.

This clone was seen at least ten times. The J gene is TRBJ2-3, the V gene TRBV7-9; 8 bases line up with TRBD2. The CDR3 runs to 14 residues. V lost 3 bases, J lost 2 bases, and 1 base stayed unmatched. Germline V gives CDR1 SEHNR, CDR2 FQNEAQ (reference sequence). The CDR3: CASSFSGNTDTQYF. In DNA form, the CDR3 reads TGTGCCAGCAGCTTTAGCGGGAACACAGATACGCAGTATTTT.

This chain uses TRBV5-1 with TRBJ2-7; D remains ambiguous. Germline V lookup: CDR1 SGHRS, CDR2 YFSETQ. The V gene lost 0 bases and the J gene lost 3 bases, with 16 bases spanning the gap. The CDR3 extends over 16 amino acids. The CDR3 is CASSLAGAGYGYEQYF. As DNA, the CDR3 is TGCGCCAGCAGCTTGGCCGGAGCAGGTTACGGCTACGAGCAGTACTTC.

The chain is built from TRBV6-1 and TRBJ1-2; no clear D gene. V dropped 2 bases and J dropped 4 bases, with 14 bases sitting between them. Per the germline V gene, CDR1 is MNHNS and CDR2 is SASEGT. The CDR3 has 15 amino acids. The CDR3 protein is CASSEIGRGSYGYTF. The DNA of the CDR3 is TGTGCCAGCAGTGAAATAGGGCGGGGAAGCTATGGCTACACCTTC.

The chain employs TRBV5-1 and TRBJ2-1, with 10 bases that match TRBD1. The germline CDR1 and CDR2 sequences are SGHRS and YFSETQ. This CDR3 has 14 amino acids. With 0 bases clipped from V and 9 bases from J, the junction kept 3 bases outside the gene matches. As DNA, the CDR3 is TGCGCCAGCAGCTTGGTGACAGGGGGCTTTGAGCAGTTCTTC. Its translation is CASSLVTGGFEQFF.

The V and J genes are TRBV5-1 and TRBJ2-2, with 8 bases fitting TRBD2. V gave up 1 base and J gave up 0 bases; unmatched junction bases: 2. This CDR3 region has 16 residues. CDR1 is SGHRS and CDR2 is YFSETQ in the germline V gene. The CDR3 is CASSLFSGTNTGELFF. The CDR3 nucleotides are TGCGCCAGCAGCTTGTTTAGCGGGACGAACACCGGGGAGCTGTTTTTT.

V is TRBV4-1 and J is TRBJ2-7; 13 bases line up with TRBD2. J gave up 4 bases and V 0 bases, and 0 bases lay outside the gene matches. This CDR3 is 15 amino acids long. Looked up from germline, CDR1 is MGHRA and CDR2 is YSYEKL. The CDR3 loop is CASSQETSGRYEQYF. The CDR3 DNA reads as TGCGCCAGCAGCCAAGAGACTAGCGGGAGGTACGAGCAGTACTTC.

J is TRBJ1-5 and V is TRBV28, with D unresolved. Per the germline V gene, CDR1 is MDHEN and CDR2 is SYDVKM. This CDR3 region has 16 residues. The V and J ends lost 4 bases and 3 bases respectively, with 16 bases between them. CDR3 nucleotide sequence: TGTGCCAGCAGTTCAGTCTGGGTCATCGTCAATCAGCCCCAGCATTTT. Amino acids: CASSSVWVIVNQPQHF.

Remarks on this clone: Since a much larger clone is just one base distant, this may be a read error. The sample holds other DNA sequences that translate to the same CDR3. This chain links TRBV19 with TRBJ1-1; D gene uncertain. There are 14 residues in the CDR3. The germline gives CDR1 LNHDA, CDR2 SQIVND (reference sequence). CDR3 loop: CASSISTRGTEAFF. The CDR3 DNA is TGTGCCAGTAGTATATCCACGCGGGGTACTGAAGCCTTCTTT.

To note about this clone: Relative to the germline gene, one junction end is altered; a read error may explain this. The chain combines TRBV6-7 with TRBJ2-1; D possibly corresponds to TRBD2 (6 bases). TRBV6-7 is sorted into the ORF group, with uncertain function. The CDR3 spans 17 residues. The CDR3: CASSPAKIAVPYDEQFF. The CDR3 nucleotides read TGTGCCAGCAGTCCTGCCAAGATAGCGGTGCCCTACGATGAGCAGTTCTTC.

The V call is TRBV28, the J call TRBJ1-4, with no clear D. V lost 6 bases, J lost 2 bases, and 7 bases lay in between. The CDR3 contains 13 residues. From germline, CDR1 is MDHEN and CDR2 SYDVKM. The CDR3 sequence: CASRGATNEKLFF. The CDR3, as DNA: TGTGCCAGCAGGGGCGCGACTAATGAAAAACTGTTTTTT. Full variable domain (remainder filled in from reference TRBV28 and TRBJ1-4): DVKVTQSSRYLVKRTGEKVFLECVQDMDHENMFWYRQDPGLGLRLIYFSYDVKMKEKGDIPEGYSVSREKKERFSLILESASTNQTSMYLCASRGATNEKLFFGSGTQLSVL.

This clone occurred once. The V call is TRBV4-3, the J call TRBJ2-1; 12 bases are shared with TRBD2. Germline assignment: CDR1 LGHNA and CDR2 YSLEER. The V segment lost 2 bases and the J segment 0 bases; nucleotides outside the gene matches: 14. The CDR3 loop spans 21 amino acids. CDR3 in DNA: TGCGCCAGCAGCCAACTACCTAATGGGCTAGCGGGAGGGAGCTCCTACAATGAGCAGTTCTTC. Protein sequence: CASSQLPNGLAGGSSYNEQFF.

The CDR3 sequence: CASSINSVSSYNEQFF. In DNA form, the CDR3 reads TGCGCCAGCAGCATTAATAGCGTAAGCTCCTACAATGAGCAGTTCTTC. This chain connects TRBV5-1 to TRBJ2-1, with D possibly TRBD2 on 5 matching bases. There are 16 residues in the CDR3. The V gene's germline CDR1 is SGHRS and CDR2 YFSETQ. V dropped 4 bases and J dropped 0 bases, with 14 bases sitting between them.

The rearrangement links TRBV28 to TRBJ2-7, with D maybe TRBD2 (6 bases). Trimming stripped 5 bases from V and 1 base from J, with 18 bases between. The CDR3 covers 16 residues. Germline V lookup: CDR1 MDHEN, CDR2 SYDVKM. The CDR3 sequence is CASSLPYGRRSYEQYF. For the CDR3, the DNA is TGTGCCAGCAGTCTCCCCTACGGGAGACGGTCCTACGAGCAGTACTTC.